The 13 T cell receptor beta chains below were found in one sample sequenced in a study of radiotherapy plus CTLA-4 blockade in lung cancer. TCRdb keeps only in-frame clones here, not all; method: immunoSEQ multiplex PCR. The sample has approximately 3,200 clones; roughly 83% are singletons. This sample comprised tumor tissue, obtained from a patient treated with radiotherapy plus ipilimumab. The receptors originated from a human donor with non-small cell lung cancer that progressed on radiotherapy plus ipilimumab.

The V and J genes are TRBV2 and TRBJ2-4, with 9 bases that match TRBD2. The CDR3 is made up of 14 amino acids. CDR1 is SNHLY, CDR2 FYNNEI, per germline. CDR3 sequence reads: CACVGAGGQGIQYF. CDR3 sequence (DNA): TGTGCTTGCGTCGGTGCGGGGGGGCAAGGCATTCAGTACTTC.

The chain joins TRBV7-3 to TRBJ1-1; possibly TRBD1 for D (5 bases). The CDR3 has 13 amino acids. Trimming took off 0 bases at V and 4 bases at J, with 6 bases between the two ends. Germline CDR1 is SGHTA and CDR2 is FQGTGA. The CDR3 reads CASSLTGTTEAFF. The CDR3 DNA reads TGTGCCAGCAGCTTAACCGGGACCACTGAAGCTTTCTTT.

This clone was detected only a few times. The gene calls are TRBV15 and TRBJ2-7; 7 bases fit TRBD1. The CDR3 has 14 amino acids. V dropped 0 bases and J dropped 2; count of bases not matched to a gene: 1. Germline-derived CDR1 and CDR2 are LNHNV and YYDKDF (reference sequence). This chain's CDR3 is CATSRDQGAYEQYF. DNA of the CDR3: TGTGCCACCAGCAGAGATCAGGGGGCCTACGAGCAGTACTTC.

A single count supports this clone. This chain uses TRBV11-2 with TRBJ1-3, with TRBD1 matching 12 bases. Germline V CDR1 and CDR2: SGHAT, FQNNGV. CDR3 size: 16 residues. The V gene end was trimmed by 5 bases and the J gene end by 4 bases; junction bases not matched to a gene: 6. The CDR3 DNA is TGTGCCAGCAGCGGAGGGGACAGGGGGCTAGGAAACACCATATATTTT. It codes for CASSGGDRGLGNTIYF.

This clone was seen a handful of times. This rearrangement joins TRBV15 to TRBJ2-7; D remains ambiguous. This CDR3 is built from 12 residues. Germline assignment: CDR1 LNHNV and CDR2 YYDKDF (reference sequence). V was shortened by 0 bases and J by 6 bases, with 6 bases between the two germline ends. The CDR3 protein is CATSRDLGEQYF. DNA for the CDR3: TGTGCCACCAGCAGAGATTTGGGCGAGCAGTACTTC.

V and J are TRBV9 and TRBJ1-4, with D perhaps TRBD1 (6 bases). Germline V lookup: CDR1 SGDLS, CDR2 YYNGEE. The CDR3 sequence is 17 residues long. Between the trimmed V and J ends, which lost 2 bases and 3 bases, there was a span of 17 bases. The CDR3 region is CASSVSGGRVSNEKLFF. In nucleotides, the CDR3 is TGTGCCAGCAGCGTTTCCGGGGGCAGGGTCTCTAATGAAAAACTGTTTTTT.

The chain is built from TRBV27 and TRBJ2-1; tentatively, D is TRBD1 or TRBD2 (7 bases each). This CDR3 comprises 18 residues. V dropped 5 bases and J dropped 8 bases, with 28 bases sitting between them. The germline CDR1 and CDR2 sequences are MNHEY and SMNVEV (reference sequence). CDR3 in amino acids: CASSGGGGGQTGIYEQFF. The CDR3 coding sequence is TGTGCCAGCAGTGGGGGTGGGGGGGGACAGACAGGAATCTATGAGCAGTTCTTC.

The chain has TRBV15 and TRBJ1-3; D is ambiguous. CDR3 length: 15 residues. Germline V gene lookup returns CDR1 LNHNV and CDR2 YYDKDF (reference sequence). The ends were cut back, 0 bases at V and 4 bases at J, with 10 bases in the middle. As DNA, the CDR3 is TGTGCCACCAGCAGAGATCCGGGAACAGGAAACACCATATATTTT. This codes for CATSRDPGTGNTIYF.

This clone was picked up one time. The chain combines TRBV18 with TRBJ1-2; D gene uncertain. From germline, CDR1 is KGHSH and CDR2 LQKENI. The CDR3 consists of 13 residues. Trimming took 4 bases from V and 1 from J, leaving 7 bases between them. The CDR3 nucleotides are TGTGCCAGCTCACAGGACGGTAACTATGGCTACACCTTC. Its translation: CASSQDGNYGYTF.

The CDR3 reads CASSYSGFYNEQFF. The CDR3 DNA sequence: TGTGCCAGCAGTTACTCGGGATTCTACAATGAGCAGTTCTTC. The chain joins TRBV6-5 to TRBJ2-1; D is unclear. V dropped 0 bases and J dropped 3 bases, with 6 bases sitting between them. The length of the CDR3 is 14 residues. Germline CDR1 reads MNHEY; CDR2 reads SVGAGI.

The V call is TRBV7-8, the J call TRBJ1-1, with D perhaps TRBD1 (6 bases). V was trimmed by 3 bases and J by 5 bases, leaving 13 bases between them. Germline V CDR1 and CDR2: SGHVS, FQNEAQ. The CDR3 sequence is 14 residues long. The CDR3, as DNA: TGTGCCAGCAGCTTGGGGGGCTCGGGGACTGAAGCTTTCTTT. It is translated as CASSLGGSGTEAFF.

The gene calls are TRBV14 and TRBJ1-1, with D hard to call. Germline V CDR1 and CDR2: SGHDN, FVKESK. The V gene lost 1 base and the J gene lost 1 base, with 4 bases spanning the gap. This CDR3 spans 13 amino acids. CDR3 nucleotides: TGTGCCAGCAGCCAAGGAAAGAACACTGAAGCTTTCTTT. This translates into CASSQGKNTEAFF. The whole variable domain, filled in from reference TRBV14 and TRBJ1-1, reads EAGVTQFPSHSVIEKGQTVTLRCDPISGHDNLYWYRRVMGKEIKFLLHFVKESKQDESGMPNNRFLAERTGGTYSTLKVQPAELEDSGVYFCASSQGKNTEAFFGQGTRLTVV.

As regards this clone: An end of the junction does not agree with germline; a read error may underlie this. The J gene is TRBJ1-2, the V gene TRBV27, with unresolved D. CDR3 length: 12 amino acids. CDR1 and CDR2 (germline): MNHEY, SMNVEV (reference sequence). The CDR3 here is CASSGRPYGYIF. The CDR3 nucleotides read TGTGCCAGCAGTGGTCGTCCCTATGGCTACATCTTC.